The sample holds a few counts of the clone carrying this TCR beta chain. This sample was taken from a study of early T cells in non-severe SARS-CoV-2 infection. Across the study: Chains were not paired, and sequencing was done on bulk RNA from unsorted whole blood.

Each cDNA molecule carried a unique molecular identifier. TCRdb ran MiXCR on the 5' RACE reads and lists one entry per CDR3 protein. The profile shows around 70,000 distinct CDR3 sequences, under 13% of them singletons. The length of the CDR3 is 15 residues. Trimming removed 6 bases at V and 7 bases at J, with 21 bases between. This sequence joins TRBV12-3 or TRBV12-4 and TRBJ2-5, with D possibly matching TRBD2 (6 bases). The sample comprised whole blood. This receptor was taken from an adult who was a healthcare worker with PCR-confirmed SARS-CoV-2 infection or an uninfected control (not recorded which). CDR3 coding DNA: TGTGCCAGCAGCCAACAAGGACTACTGCCGGGGACCCAGTACTTC. The encoded protein is CASSQQGLLPGTQYF.